The clone carrying this TCR beta chain was seen once. What it binds is unknown. The data belong to a study of T cell repertoires in cytomegalovirus infection. Study-wide context: CMV epitopes, recently identified HLA-C-restricted and well-studied HLA-B-restricted, were used.

V was clipped by 8 bases and J by 0 bases, with 15 bases between them. The CDR3 spans 16 residues. TCRdb reanalysed the reads using MiXCR and keeps one entry per CDR3 protein. This sample has roughly 860,000 distinct CDR3 sequences, with about 31% found just once. The material sequenced was cultured CD8+ T cells from PBMCs, taken from culture after CMV antigen stimulation. J is TRBJ2-6 and V is TRBV5-3; D remains unclear. TRBV5-3 is filed as an ORF, its function uncertain. This clonotype originated in a human donor in good health (CMV status not recorded). Some clones in this sample may be carry-over from other donors' samples. Written as DNA, the CDR3 is TGTGCCAGCAGCGATCAAAAAACCTCTGGGGCCAACGTCCTGACTTTC. This translates into CASSDQKTSGANVLTF.